These T cell receptor beta chains were read from a single sample in a study of tumor-infiltrating lymphocytes in primary liver carcinoma. TCRdb fed the multiplex PCR reads into MiXCR, producing one record per CDR3 protein. This table holds fewer than 40,000 distinct CDR3 sequences, 70% to 80% found once. The sample taken for sequencing was liver tumor tissue from sampling region 3. Receptors were obtained from a woman aged 30 to 39 with primary liver carcinoma and hepatitis B virus infection. CDR3s include the opening cysteine and the closing phenylalanine or tryptophan. The order of the fields is V gene, clone size, D gene, J gene, CDR3 DNA, CDR3 protein. D genes are given only for firm matches. Expanded clones get a size class; other rows say once, few or many, or leave the size out.

v_gene: TRBV11-2; abundance: NA; d_gene: NA; j_gene: TRBJ1-2; CDR3nt: TGTGCCAGCACTCAGTGGGGGGGTGTAGGCTACACATTC; CDR3aa: CASTQWGGVGYTF
v_gene: TRBV11-2; abundance: NA; d_gene: NA; j_gene: TRBJ1-1; CDR3nt: TGTGCCAGCAGCGCTCGGGACAAGGGGCGCAAGAGGTGGCGTAACACTGAGGCTTTCTTT; CDR3aa: CASSARDKGRKRWRNTEAFF
v_gene: TRBV11-2; abundance: many; d_gene: NA; j_gene: TRBJ2-5; CDR3nt: TGTGCCAGCAACTTAGATCATAGGGGAAAGACCCAGTACTTC; CDR3aa: CASNLDHRGKTQYF
v_gene: TRBV11-3; abundance: NA; d_gene: TRBD1; j_gene: TRBJ2-5; CDR3nt: TGTGCCAGCGGGAGATGGACAGGTTGGCGCCTTCAAGAGACCCAGTACTTT; CDR3aa: CASGRWTGWRLQETQYF
v_gene: TRBV7-9; abundance: NA; d_gene: TRBD2; j_gene: TRBJ2-7; CDR3nt: TGTGACAACAGCTCGGGAGGCCTCTCCTACGAGCAGCACTTC; CDR3aa: CDNSSGGLSYEQHF
v_gene: TRBV11-1; abundance: NA; d_gene: NA; j_gene: TRBJ2-1; CDR3nt: TGTGCCGGTGCTAGGGGGAGTGGGAATGAACAGTTCTTC; CDR3aa: CAGARGSGNEQFF
v_gene: TRBV11-2; abundance: NA; d_gene: NA; j_gene: TRBJ1-2; CDR3nt: TGTACCAGCAGTTTAGCATTCGTGTTTGGCGGCTACGCCTTC; CDR3aa: CTSSLAFVFGGYAF
v_gene: TRBV6-5; abundance: NA; d_gene: TRBD1; j_gene: TRBJ2-2; CDR3nt: TGTGCCAGCAGTCTGCGGACAGGGTTCACCGGGGAGCTGTTT; CDR3aa: CASSLRTGFTGELF
v_gene: TRBV7-8; abundance: NA; d_gene: NA; j_gene: TRBJ2-7; CDR3nt: TGTGCCAGGAGCTCGGGTCGCAGTCGTACTATGAGCTCATACGAGCAGTACTTC; CDR3aa: CARSSGRSRTMSSYEQYF
v_gene: TRBV10-3; abundance: NA; d_gene: NA; j_gene: TRBJ2-1; CDR3nt: TGTGCCATCAGTCCCACGGCGACCCGGGGTGGGCAGTCCTTC; CDR3aa: CAISPTATRGGQSF
v_gene: TRBV6-1; abundance: NA; d_gene: NA; j_gene: TRBJ1-5; CDR3nt: TGTGCCAGCAGTGCGCGGCCCGAGGGGGGTCAGCCCAGCATTTTT; CDR3aa: CASSARPEGGQPSIF
v_gene: TRBV29-1; abundance: once; d_gene: NA; j_gene: TRBJ1-2; CDR3nt: TGCAGTCTTGTCCATTGGGGTGGCGACTACACCTTC; CDR3aa: CSLVHWGGDYTF
v_gene: TRBV11-2; abundance: NA; d_gene: TRBD2; j_gene: TRBJ2-3; CDR3nt: TGTGCCAGCAGCCCGAGGAGTCTAGCGGGGGTTGCGGATACGCAGTATTTT; CDR3aa: CASSPRSLAGVADTQYF
v_gene: TRBV4-3; abundance: NA; d_gene: TRBD1; j_gene: TRBJ1-2; CDR3nt: TGCGCCAGCAGTCTGGGTTCTCCTAGGGACAGTTACACCTTC; CDR3aa: CASSLGSPRDSYTF
v_gene: TRBV11-2; abundance: many; d_gene: NA; j_gene: TRBJ1-6; CDR3nt: TGTGCCAGCAGCTTAGATACGGGGGACAATTCACCCCTCCACTTT; CDR3aa: CASSLDTGDNSPLHF
v_gene: TRBV5-4; abundance: NA; d_gene: TRBD2; j_gene: TRBJ2-5; CDR3nt: TGTGCCAGCATCTTGGGGACTAGCGGACAAGGGACCAAGTACTTC; CDR3aa: CASILGTSGQGTKYF
v_gene: TRBV11-3; abundance: many; d_gene: NA; j_gene: TRBJ2-3; CDR3nt: TGTGCCAGCAGCCATCGGACAGGCACAGATACGCAGTATTTT; CDR3aa: CASSHRTGTDTQYF
v_gene: TRBV5-6; abundance: NA; d_gene: NA; j_gene: TRBJ2-2; CDR3nt: TGTGCCAGAAGTTCGGCACCCAGAGTCATCGGGGAGCTGTTTTTT; CDR3aa: CARSSAPRVIGELFF
v_gene: TRBV11-2; abundance: NA; d_gene: NA; j_gene: TRBJ2-5; CDR3nt: TGTGCCAGCAGGTTAGCAGGGGAGGGAGAGACCCAATACTTC; CDR3aa: CASRLAGEGETQYF
v_gene: TRBV29-1; abundance: NA; d_gene: NA; j_gene: TRBJ1-1; CDR3nt: TGCAGCGTCGAGAGAAGGAGCACTGAAGCTCTCTTT; CDR3aa: CSVERRSTEALF
v_gene: TRBV10-3; abundance: NA; d_gene: NA; j_gene: TRBJ1-1; CDR3nt: TGTTCCATCAGTGCCGGGACAACCATGAACACTGAAGCTTTCTTT; CDR3aa: CSISAGTTMNTEAFF
v_gene: TRBV5-4; abundance: NA; d_gene: TRBD2; j_gene: TRBJ2-7; CDR3nt: TGTGCTAGCAGCCCATACCGGGGGGTGTACGAGCAGTACTTC; CDR3aa: CASSPYRGVYEQYF
v_gene: TRBV20-1; abundance: NA; d_gene: NA; j_gene: TRBJ2-3; CDR3nt: TGCAGTGCTAGAGATAATAGCGCCAGAACGGATACGCAGTATTTT; CDR3aa: CSARDNSARTDTQYF
v_gene: TRBV7-9; abundance: many; d_gene: TRBD2; j_gene: TRBJ2-3; CDR3nt: TGTGCCAGCAGCACTCCGACGGGAGGGCGTCGAGCAGATACGCAGTATTTT; CDR3aa: CASSTPTGGRRADTQYF
v_gene: TRBV6-5; abundance: NA; d_gene: NA; j_gene: TRBJ2-5; CDR3nt: TGTGCCAGGACCCCCGCATGGACCAGGACCCAGTGCTTC; CDR3aa: CARTPAWTRTQCF
v_gene: TRBV10-3; abundance: NA; d_gene: NA; j_gene: TRBJ2-1; CDR3nt: TGTGCCATCAGTACTTCAATGGCGGGAAGAAACAATGAGCAGCTCTTC; CDR3aa: CAISTSMAGRNNEQLF
v_gene: TRBV11-2; abundance: NA; d_gene: TRBD2; j_gene: TRBJ2-2; CDR3nt: TGTGCCATCAGCCGGACAAGCGGGAGGCCCGGGAAGCTGTTTTTT; CDR3aa: CAISRTSGRPGKLFF
v_gene: TRBV9; abundance: NA; d_gene: TRBD2; j_gene: TRBJ2-3; CDR3nt: TGTGCCAACAGCGCGACTAGCGGTATCACAGATACGCAGTATTTT; CDR3aa: CANSATSGITDTQYF
v_gene: TRBV6-5; abundance: NA; d_gene: TRBD1; j_gene: TRBJ2-2; CDR3nt: TGCGCCAGCAGTCCGCGGACAGGGCTCACCGGGGAGCAGTTTTTT; CDR3aa: CASSPRTGLTGEQFF
v_gene: TRBV11-1; abundance: NA; d_gene: NA; j_gene: TRBJ2-1; CDR3nt: NA; CDR3aa: CASSFYICSARDSRGTSGSYEQFF
v_gene: TRBV18; abundance: many; d_gene: NA; j_gene: TRBJ2-3; CDR3nt: TGTGCCAGCTCACCCGGCCCCGATACGCAGTATTTT; CDR3aa: CASSPGPDTQYF
v_gene: TRBV11-2; abundance: NA; d_gene: NA; j_gene: TRBJ1-6; CDR3nt: TGTGTCAGCAGCTTTGGTCGGAGCCGCTATAATTCACCCCTCCACTTT; CDR3aa: CVSSFGRSRYNSPLHF
v_gene: TRBV11-2; abundance: NA; d_gene: TRBD1; j_gene: TRBJ1-1; CDR3nt: TGTACCAGCAGCGCTCGGGACAGGGGGCGCAAGAGATGGAGTAACACTGAAGCTGTCTTT; CDR3aa: CTSSARDRGRKRWSNTEAVF
v_gene: TRBV28; abundance: NA; d_gene: TRBD1; j_gene: TRBJ2-3; CDR3nt: TGCGCCAGCAGTGCAATCAAGGGGGCAGGCAGCGCAGATACGCAGTATTTT; CDR3aa: CASSAIKGAGSADTQYF
v_gene: TRBV9; abundance: NA; d_gene: NA; j_gene: TRBJ2-1; CDR3nt: TGTGCCAGCAGCCCGACCTACAATGAGCAGATCTTC; CDR3aa: CASSPTYNEQIF
v_gene: TRBV10-3; abundance: NA; d_gene: NA; j_gene: TRBJ2-3; CDR3nt: TGTGCCATCAGTGAGACAGACAAGGGTTCTTGGACAGATATGCAGTATTTT; CDR3aa: CAISETDKGSWTDMQYF
v_gene: TRBV7-9; abundance: NA; d_gene: TRBD2; j_gene: TRBJ2-2; CDR3nt: TGTGTCAGCAGCCCGGAGGGTAGCGGGAACGGGGGGCTGTTTTTT; CDR3aa: CVSSPEGSGNGGLFF
v_gene: TRBV11-2; abundance: NA; d_gene: NA; j_gene: TRBJ2-1; CDR3nt: TGTGCAAGCAGCTTAGTTGGCGGGACGCCAGTCGATGGGCAATTCTTC; CDR3aa: CASSLVGGTPVDGQFF
v_gene: TRBV11-3; abundance: NA; d_gene: TRBD2; j_gene: TRBJ2-1; CDR3nt: TGTGCCGACGCTAGCGGGAGTGGGAATGAGTGGTTCTTC; CDR3aa: CADASGSGNEWFF
v_gene: TRBV4-3; abundance: NA; d_gene: NA; j_gene: TRBJ2-1; CDR3nt: TGCGCCAGCAACCACACAGAGCTCGTCAATGAGCAGTTCTTC; CDR3aa: CASNHTELVNEQFF
v_gene: TRBV6-5; abundance: many; d_gene: TRBD1; j_gene: TRBJ2-6; CDR3nt: TGTGCCAGCTGTCTTTGGACAGGGATGAAAGCTGGGGCCAACGTCCTGACTTTC; CDR3aa: CASCLWTGMKAGANVLTF
v_gene: TRBV12-3/TRBV12-4; abundance: few; d_gene: NA; j_gene: TRBJ2-1; CDR3nt: TGTGCCAGCAGTTTTCGTAGCGGTAACTACAATGAGCAGTTCTTC; CDR3aa: CASSFRSGNYNEQFF
v_gene: TRBV10-3; abundance: NA; d_gene: NA; j_gene: TRBJ2-1; CDR3nt: TGTGTCATCAGTCCCACGGCGACCCGGGATGAGCTCTTCTTC; CDR3aa: CVISPTATRDELFF
v_gene: TRBV11-2; abundance: NA; d_gene: TRBD1; j_gene: TRBJ1-2; CDR3nt: TGTGCCAGCAGCTTAGATAGGATGGCAGGGGGTGGCCACACCTTC; CDR3aa: CASSLDRMAGGGHTF
v_gene: TRBV11-2; abundance: NA; d_gene: NA; j_gene: TRBJ2-3; CDR3nt: TGTGCCAGCAGCCCCCCGGGCCGGGCAGATATGCAGTATTTT; CDR3aa: CASSPPGRADMQYF
v_gene: TRBV11-2; abundance: NA; d_gene: NA; j_gene: TRBJ1-5; CDR3nt: TGTCCCAGCAACTTAGTAGGGGTAATAGGGAGCAATCAGCCCCAGCATTTT; CDR3aa: CPSNLVGVIGSNQPQHF
v_gene: TRBV13; abundance: NA; d_gene: TRBD1; j_gene: TRBJ1-2; CDR3nt: TGTGCCAGCGGCTCGACGACAGGGAGGTATGGCTACACTTTC; CDR3aa: CASGSTTGRYGYTF
v_gene: TRBV11-2; abundance: many; d_gene: TRBD2; j_gene: TRBJ2-1; CDR3nt: TGTGCCAGCAGCTTAACTAGCGGGAGGACCTACATTGAGCAGTTCTTC; CDR3aa: CASSLTSGRTYIEQFF
v_gene: TRBV11-2; abundance: NA; d_gene: TRBD2; j_gene: TRBJ2-3; CDR3nt: TGTACCAGCAGCCACCGAGGGAGCGGGAGTCTCACAGATACGCAGTATTTT; CDR3aa: CTSSHRGSGSLTDTQYF
v_gene: TRBV10-3; abundance: NA; d_gene: NA; j_gene: TRBJ1-1; CDR3nt: TGTGCCATCAGCACCGGGACAACGCTGGACATTGAAGCTCTCTTT; CDR3aa: CAISTGTTLDIEALF
v_gene: TRBV11-2; abundance: NA; d_gene: TRBD2; j_gene: TRBJ2-3; CDR3nt: TGTGCCAGCAGCCCGAGGAATCTAGCGGGGGTTGCGGATACGCAGTATTTT; CDR3aa: CASSPRNLAGVADTQYF
v_gene: TRBV28; abundance: NA; d_gene: TRBD2; j_gene: TRBJ2-3; CDR3nt: TGTGCCAGCAGTCCCGAGACTAGCTGGAGGAACACAGATACGCAGTATTTT; CDR3aa: CASSPETSWRNTDTQYF
v_gene: TRBV6-5; abundance: NA; d_gene: TRBD1; j_gene: TRBJ1-2; CDR3nt: TGTGCCAGCAGTTATAACAGACAGGGCAGTTGCTACATCTTC; CDR3aa: CASSYNRQGSCYIF
v_gene: TRBV20-1; abundance: few; d_gene: NA; j_gene: TRBJ1-6; CDR3nt: TGCAGTGCCAGGGACGGGAATAATTCACCCCTCCACTTT; CDR3aa: CSARDGNNSPLHF
v_gene: TRBV9; abundance: few; d_gene: NA; j_gene: TRBJ2-3; CDR3nt: TGTGCCAGCAGCGTAGAGGAAGATACGCAGTATTTT; CDR3aa: CASSVEEDTQYF
v_gene: TRBV2; abundance: NA; d_gene: NA; j_gene: TRBJ2-7; CDR3nt: TGTACCAGCGCAGAACAGGGCCACGGGCAGTACTTC; CDR3aa: CTSAEQGHGQYF
v_gene: TRBV6-5; abundance: medium-sized; d_gene: TRBD2; j_gene: TRBJ2-1; CDR3nt: TGTGCCAGCAGTTGGACTAGCGCGTCCTACAATGAGCAGTTCTTC; CDR3aa: CASSWTSASYNEQFF
v_gene: TRBV11-2; abundance: NA; d_gene: NA; j_gene: TRBJ2-7; CDR3nt: TGTGTCAGCAGTATAGATACAGGCCCAGGGTACGAGCGGTACTTC; CDR3aa: CVSSIDTGPGYERYF
v_gene: TRBV11-2; abundance: NA; d_gene: TRBD2; j_gene: TRBJ2-2; CDR3nt: TGTGCCAGCAGCTTAGTGGCGTTAGCGGGAACCAAGGAGCTGTTTTTT; CDR3aa: CASSLVALAGTKELFF
v_gene: TRBV5-5; abundance: NA; d_gene: NA; j_gene: TRBJ2-4; CDR3nt: TGCGCCAGCAGCTTAGTAGGAACGAGGGTGGGGTCGGACATTCAGTACTTC; CDR3aa: CASSLVGTRVGSDIQYF